These 17 T cell receptor beta chains came from one sample sequenced in a study of blood T cell repertoires in COVID-19. The protocol was immunoSEQ multiplex PCR, while the TCRdb copy is restricted to in-frame clones and leaves out a portion. The sample lists 60,000 or so clones; roughly 90% were seen once. Sequencing used peripheral blood. The receptors shown here come from a human donor with acute or convalescent COVID-19. The donor label of this sample is uncertain.

The chain combines TRBV19 with TRBJ2-2, with a possible D match to TRBD1 (5 bases). The length of the CDR3 is 15 residues. The V end was cut by 5 bases, the J end by 6 bases, with 16 bases between. Germline V gives CDR1 LNHDA, CDR2 SQIVND (reference sequence). The CDR3 DNA reads as TGTGCCAGTAGTTCTAGGACCTTAGGGGCCGGGGAGCTGTTTTTT. This encodes CASSSRTLGAGELFF.

This sequence joins TRBV9 and TRBJ2-7, with 10 nucleotides matching TRBD1. Germline CDR1 SGDLS, CDR2 YYNGEE. V shed 4 bases and J 5 bases; nucleotides not matched to a gene: 6. CDR3 size: 14 residues. The CDR3 region is CASSLGQGFDEQYF. CDR3 sequence (DNA): TGTGCCAGCAGCCTGGGACAGGGGTTTGACGAGCAGTACTTC.

This clone was detected only once. The rearrangement links TRBV4-2 to TRBJ2-3, with a weak D call TRBD2 (5 bases). From germline, CDR1 is LGHNA and CDR2 YNFKEQ. The CDR3 totals 15 residues. The V end lost 0 bases, the J end lost 3 bases, and 10 bases lay between the germline ends. For the CDR3, the DNA is TGTGCCAGCAGCCAAGATCTATTAGCGACAGATACGCAGTATTTT. Amino acids: CASSQDLLATDTQYF.

The chain recombines TRBV18 with TRBJ1-5, with TRBD1 matching over 8 bases. From germline, CDR1 is KGHSH and CDR2 LQKENI. V shed 4 bases and J 0 bases; nucleotides not matched to a gene: 17. There are 20 residues in the CDR3. CDR3 loop: CASSHLAGGHSVPSNQPQHF. In DNA, the CDR3 is TGTGCCAGCTCACACCTAGCAGGGGGCCATAGCGTCCCTAGCAATCAGCCCCAGCATTTT.

The rearrangement links TRBV5-6 to TRBJ1-3; D remains ambiguous. This CDR3 region has 15 residues. Trimming removed 4 bases from V and 0 bases from J, with 11 bases in between. Germline CDR1 is SGHDT and CDR2 is YYEEEE. This CDR3 reads CASSQRRSSGNTIYF. In DNA form, the CDR3 reads TGTGCCAGCAGCCAACGCCGGAGCTCTGGAAACACCATATATTTT.

CDR3 DNA sequence: TGCGCCAGCAGCCCAGACGGGACTGCTTATGGCTACACCTTC. This sequence encodes CASSPDGTAYGYTF. This chain joins TRBV4-1 and TRBJ1-2, with a possible D match to TRBD1 (5 bases). This CDR3 has 14 amino acids. CDR1 and CDR2 from the germline V gene are MGHRA and YSYEKL. Deletions cut 4 bases from V and 5 bases from J, with 14 bases between.

This chain connects TRBV10-3 to TRBJ2-1; 8 nucleotides agree with TRBD1. CDR3 size: 13 residues. Germline lookup yields CDR1 ENHRY and CDR2 SYGVKD. Unmatched junction bases numbered 4, after V lost 4 bases and J lost 8 bases. In nucleotides, the CDR3 is TGTGCCATCAGTGGTGGACAGGGCTATGAGCAGTTCTTC. Its protein is CAISGGQGYEQFF.

The genes are TRBV5-1 and TRBJ1-2; maybe TRBD1 (5 bases). The V gene lost 7 bases and the J gene lost 1 base, with 11 bases spanning the gap. Germline CDR1 reads SGHRS; CDR2 reads YFSETQ. This CDR3 spans 13 amino acids. CDR3 in amino acids: CASAAGGNYGYTF. CDR3 DNA: TGCGCCAGCGCAGCCGGGGGTAACTATGGCTACACCTTC.

The chain is built from TRBV25-1 and TRBJ1-1, with D tentatively TRBD1 (6 bases). The germline V and J ends were trimmed by 3 bases and 1 base, with 12 bases remaining between them. CDR3 length: 15 amino acids. Germline CDR1 and CDR2: MGHDK and SYGVNS. CDR3 bases: TGTGCCAGCAGTGAGTTCAGGGGCGAGAACACTGAAGCTTTCTTT. Its protein is CASSEFRGENTEAFF.

This chain uses TRBV2 with TRBJ1-5, with 7 bases fitting TRBD1. The germline gives CDR1 SNHLY, CDR2 FYNNEI. This CDR3 has 14 amino acids. V shed 6 bases and J 6 bases; nucleotides not matched to a gene: 8. The DNA of the CDR3 is TGTGCCAGCAGGCTCCGACAGGGTGGTCAGCCCCAGCATTTT. This encodes CASRLRQGGQPQHF.

The V gene is TRBV19, the J gene TRBJ1-2; the D gene is possibly TRBD1 (6 bases). The CDR3 is 17 residues long. V lost 1 base to trimming and J lost 5 bases, with 20 bases between them. CDR1 is LNHDA and CDR2 is SQIVND in the germline V gene (reference sequence). In nucleotides, the CDR3 is TGTGCCAGTAGTATAGGTCGGAGACAGGAGAAGTTTTATGGCTACACCTTC. Translating gives CASSIGRRQEKFYGYTF.

V and J are TRBV6-1 and TRBJ1-2; D remains unclear. V lost 2 bases and J 7 bases, leaving 14 bases between the germline ends. Germline CDR1 reads MNHNS; CDR2 reads SASEGT. The CDR3 consists of 14 residues. CDR3 bases: TGTGCCAGCAGTGAACGGTCAGCCGGGAGTGGCTACACCTTC. This codes for CASSERSAGSGYTF.

The chain joins TRBV5-3 to TRBJ2-7; D is perhaps TRBD2 (5 bases). TRBV5-3 is given ORF status, its function remaining uncertain. V was cut by 0 bases and J by 6 bases, with 7 bases left in between. This CDR3 has 12 residues. The CDR3 DNA follows: TGTGCCAGAAGCTTGGTGAGGGTCGAGCAGTACGTC. As protein: CARSLVRVEQYV.

The V and J genes are TRBV10-3 and TRBJ2-5, with a tentative D call TRBD2 (5 bases). The CDR3 loop spans 15 amino acids. Germline V gene lookup returns CDR1 ENHRY and CDR2 SYGVKD. The V end was cut by 4 bases, the J end by 2 bases, with 14 bases between. The DNA for the CDR3 is TGTGCCATCAGTGCCCCCGGCGGGCTACAAGAGACCCAGTACTTC. Translating gives CAISAPGGLQETQYF.

The rearrangement joins TRBV6-5 to TRBJ2-1, with D possibly being TRBD1 (6 bases). Germline V gives CDR1 MNHEY, CDR2 SVGAGI. The CDR3 contains 15 residues. The V and J ends lost 6 bases and 5 bases respectively, with 17 bases between them. The CDR3 is CASRDLGAFNNEQFF. Here the CDR3 DNA reads TGTGCCAGCAGGGACCTGGGGGCATTCAACAATGAGCAGTTCTTC.

This chain joins TRBV28 and TRBJ1-5, with no clear D. Trimming removed 4 bases from V and 6 bases from J, with 4 bases in between. Germline V CDR1 and CDR2: MDHEN, SYDVKM. This CDR3 is 11 amino acids long. DNA for the CDR3: TGTGCCAGCAGTTCGAGTCAGCCCCAGCATTTT. This translates into CASSSSQPQHF. Based on the CDR3 plus reference TRBV28 and TRBJ1-5, the full variable domain is DVKVTQSSRYLVKRTGEKVFLECVQDMDHENMFWYRQDPGLGLRLIYFSYDVKMKEKGDIPEGYSVSREKKERFSLILESASTNQTSMYLCASSSSQPQHFGDGTRLSIL.

This clone was counted a few times. V and J are TRBV28 and TRBJ1-5, with 10 positions matching TRBD1. The V segment lost 5 bases and the J segment 5 bases; nucleotides outside the gene matches: 6. This CDR3 spans 15 amino acids. The V gene's germline CDR1 is MDHEN and CDR2 SYDVKM. Here the CDR3 DNA reads TGTGCCAGCAGTACCGGGACAGGGGTATATCAGCCCCAGCATTTT. Residues: CASSTGTGVYQPQHF.